This T cell receptor (beta chain) was recorded in a study of control samples from healthy donors and cancer patients. Unmatched junction bases numbered 8, after V lost 5 bases and J lost 3 bases. The CDR3 sequence is 16 residues long. In germline, CDR1 is SEHNR, CDR2 FQNEAQ (reference sequence). The assay was immunoSEQ multiplex PCR, and TCRdb's table has in-frame clones only and misses some. The sample contains just over 150,000 clones, around 90% of which appear only once. Input material: blood. This rearrangement joins TRBV7-9 to TRBJ2-5; 11 bases agree with TRBD1. The sequence was collected from a man aged 25-40 years in good health. This chain's CDR3 is CASSLRTGGEEETQYF. Written as DNA, the CDR3 is TGTGCCAGCAGCCTTAGGACAGGGGGCGAAGAAGAGACCCAGTACTTC.